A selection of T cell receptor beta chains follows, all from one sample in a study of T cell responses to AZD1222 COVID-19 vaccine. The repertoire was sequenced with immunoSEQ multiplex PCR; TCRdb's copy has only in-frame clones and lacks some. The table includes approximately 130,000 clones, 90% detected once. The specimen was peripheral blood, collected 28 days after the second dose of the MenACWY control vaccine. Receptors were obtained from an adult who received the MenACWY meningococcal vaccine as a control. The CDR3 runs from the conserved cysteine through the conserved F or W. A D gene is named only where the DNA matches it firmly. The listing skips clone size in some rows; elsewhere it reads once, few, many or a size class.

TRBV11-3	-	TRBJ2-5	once	CASSFGQGIETQYF	TGTGCCAGCAGCTTCGGGCAGGGGATTGAGACCCAGTACTTC
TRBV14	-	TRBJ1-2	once	CASSQVRDNYSVRGYTF	TGTGCCAGCAGCCAAGTACGCGACAACTACTCTGTGAGGGGCTACACCTTC
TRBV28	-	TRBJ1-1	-	CASSPPGASVTEAFF	TGTGCCAGCAGTCCACCGGGGGCGTCGGTCACTGAAGCTTTCTTT
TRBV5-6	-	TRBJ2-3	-	CASSLWEDLLDTQYF	TGTGCCAGCAGCTTGTGGGAGGACCTTCTAGACACGCAGTATTTT
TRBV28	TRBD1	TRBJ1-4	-	CASSRTGTGKLFF	TGTGCCAGCAGTAGGACAGGGACTGGAAAACTGTTTTTT
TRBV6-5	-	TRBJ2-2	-	CASRQGTGELFF	TGTGCCAGCAGGCAGGGCACCGGGGAGCTGTTTTTT
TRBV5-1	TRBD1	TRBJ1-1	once	CASRHTGGRGTEAFF	TGCGCCAGCAGACATACAGGGGGTCGGGGCACTGAAGCTTTCTTT
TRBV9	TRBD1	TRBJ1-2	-	CASTPGRGNYGYTF	TGTGCCAGCACCCCGGGCAGGGGGAACTATGGCTACACCTTC
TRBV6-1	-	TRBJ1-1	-	CASSERSEAFF	TGTGCCAGCAGTGAACGATCTGAAGCTTTCTTT
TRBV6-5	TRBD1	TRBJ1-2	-	CASSSVTGEHTF	TGTGCCAGCAGTTCCGTCACAGGGGAGCACACCTTC
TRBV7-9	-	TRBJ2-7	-	CASSPRDGYEQYF	TGTGCCAGCAGCCCCCGGGACGGCTACGAGCAGTACTTC
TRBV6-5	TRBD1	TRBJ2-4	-	CASSWTGTKNIQYF	TGTGCCAGCAGTTGGACAGGGACCAAAAACATTCAGTACTTC
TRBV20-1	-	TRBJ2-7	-	CSASYGKGYEQYF	TGCAGTGCTAGTTACGGGAAAGGATACGAGCAGTACTTC
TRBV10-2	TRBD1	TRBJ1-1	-	CASSGGTGWNTEAFF	TGCGCCAGCAGTGGGGGGACAGGGTGGAACACTGAAGCTTTCTTT
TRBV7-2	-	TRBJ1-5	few	CASSLVPRDQPQHF	TGTGCCAGCAGCTTAGTCCCCCGTGATCAGCCCCAGCATTTT
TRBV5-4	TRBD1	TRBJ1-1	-	CASSLVGTGPTEAFF	TGTGCCAGCAGCTTGGTTGGGACAGGTCCTACTGAAGCTTTCTTT
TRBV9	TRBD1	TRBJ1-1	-	CASSLTAGTEGEAFF	TGTGCCAGCAGTCTTACCGCCGGGACAGAGGGTGAAGCTTTCTTT
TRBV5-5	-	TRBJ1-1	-	CASSLAATQNTEAFF	TGTGCCAGCAGCTTGGCCGCGACACAGAACACTGAAGCTTTCTTT
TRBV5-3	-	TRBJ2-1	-	CARSYSFYNEQFF	TGTGCCAGAAGCTACAGTTTCTACAATGAGCAGTTCTTC
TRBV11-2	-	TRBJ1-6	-	CASSLDSRSYNSPLHF	TGTGCCAGCAGCTTAGATTCCAGGTCCTATAATTCACCCCTCCACTTT
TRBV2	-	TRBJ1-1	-	CASRRLAWNTEAFF	TGTGCCAGCAGACGCCTCGCTTGGAACACTGAAGCTTTCTTT
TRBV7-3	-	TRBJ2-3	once	CASSFQGSADTQYF	TGTGCCAGCAGCTTCCAAGGGTCCGCAGATACGCAGTATTTT
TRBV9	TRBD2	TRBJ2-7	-	CASSISGTSGTYEQYF	TGTGCCAGCAGCATTTCCGGGACTAGCGGAACCTACGAGCAGTACTTC
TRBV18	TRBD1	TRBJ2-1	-	CASSPISGGDEQFF	TGTGCCAGCTCACCGATATCAGGGGGAGATGAGCAGTTCTTC
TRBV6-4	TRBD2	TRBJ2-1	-	CASSVSGVQRNEQFF	TGTGCCAGCAGCGTCAGCGGGGTTCAGCGGAATGAGCAGTTCTTC